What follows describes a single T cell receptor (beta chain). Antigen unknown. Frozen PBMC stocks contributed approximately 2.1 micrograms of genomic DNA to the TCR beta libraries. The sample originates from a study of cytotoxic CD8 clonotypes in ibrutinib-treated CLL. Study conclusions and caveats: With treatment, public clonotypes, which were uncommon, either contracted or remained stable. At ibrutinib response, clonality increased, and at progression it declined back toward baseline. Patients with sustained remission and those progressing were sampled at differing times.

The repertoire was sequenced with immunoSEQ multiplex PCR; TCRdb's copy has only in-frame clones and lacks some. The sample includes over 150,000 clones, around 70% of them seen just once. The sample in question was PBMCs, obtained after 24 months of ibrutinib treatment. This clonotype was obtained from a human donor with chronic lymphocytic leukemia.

The CDR3 nucleotides read TGTGCCAGCAGCGTTAGCGGGAGGTTCTACAATGAGCAGTTCTTC. Its translation is CASSVSGRFYNEQFF. The V gene is TRBV9, the J gene TRBJ2-1; 10 bases fit TRBD2. The ends lost 2 bases at V and 3 bases at J; junction bases unmatched: 2. This CDR3 comprises 15 residues. In germline, CDR1 is SGDLS, CDR2 YYNGEE.